These T cell receptor beta chains were read from a single sample in a study of T cell changes during pregnancy in multiple sclerosis. Assay used: immunoSEQ multiplex PCR; TCRdb lists only in-frame clones, some missing. The data contain over 30,000 clones, 80% to 90% of them singletons. Material: CD8+ T cells from peripheral blood mononuclear cells, obtained in the third trimester of pregnancy. These receptors all come from a female donor with multiple sclerosis, enrolled in a pregnancy study. The CDR3 runs from the conserved cysteine through the conserved F or W. A D gene is named only where the DNA matches it firmly. Size is stated for part of the rows, as once, few or many counts, or as a class when the clone is expanded.

>TRBV2|-|TRBJ2-1|TRBD2
TGTGCCAGCAGAGAGGGACTAGCGGGGTCATACAATGAGCAGTTCTTC
CASREGLAGSYNEQFF
>TRBV10-2|few|TRBJ2-2|-
TGCGCCAGCTCAGAGTTAGGGGTCACCGGGGAGCTGTTTTTT
CASSELGVTGELFF
>TRBV4-1|-|TRBJ1-2|-
TGCGCCAGCAGCCAAGATATACAGGGCTGGGATAACTATGGCTACACCTTC
CASSQDIQGWDNYGYTF
>TRBV5-6|-|TRBJ2-3|-
TGTGCCAGCAGCCAGGGGGGACAGTCCACAGATACGCAGTATTTT
CASSQGGQSTDTQYF
>TRBV4-3|-|TRBJ1-5|-
TGCGCCAGCAGCCAAGATCGAGATAGCAATCAGCCCCAGCATTTT
CASSQDRDSNQPQHF
>TRBV6-5|once|TRBJ2-3|-
TGTGCCAGCAGTTACGCCATAGAGTACGGGTCAGATACGCAGTATTTT
CASSYAIEYGSDTQYF
>TRBV7-2|-|TRBJ1-1|-
TGTGCCAGCAGCTTAGCCCCGCCAGGGGTCGGTACTGAAGCTTTCTTT
CASSLAPPGVGTEAFF
>TRBV6-5|-|TRBJ1-5|-
TGTGCCAGCAGTTACTCGGGAGAGCAGCCCCAGCATTTT
CASSYSGEQPQHF
>TRBV5-1|-|TRBJ2-6|-
TGCGCCAGCAGCCCGCAGGGGGGCTCCCTATCTGGGGCCAACGTCCTGACTTTC
CASSPQGGSLSGANVLTF
>TRBV27|-|TRBJ2-1|-
TGTGCCAGCAGTTTATACGGCTCCTACAATGAGCAGTTCTTC
CASSLYGSYNEQFF
>TRBV11-2|-|TRBJ2-7|TRBD1
TGTGCCAGCAGCTTGACAGGGGATTACGAGCAGTACTTC
CASSLTGDYEQYF
>TRBV10-1|-|TRBJ2-1|TRBD2
TGCGCCAGCAGAACCACTAGCGGGGGGAGGAACTACAATGAGCAGTTCTTC
CASRTTSGGRNYNEQFF
>TRBV7-2|-|TRBJ1-2|TRBD1
TGTGCCAGCAGCTTCCCCCCCGGGACAGCAGACTATGGCTACACCTTC
CASSFPPGTADYGYTF
>TRBV4-1|-|TRBJ1-1|TRBD1
TGCGCCAGCAGCCAAGCGGGACAGATAGACACTGAAGCTTTCTTT
CASSQAGQIDTEAFF
>TRBV6-5|-|TRBJ2-5|TRBD2
TGTGCCAGCACCGGACTAGCGGGGGACGTAAAGACCCAGTACTTC
CASTGLAGDVKTQYF
>TRBV7-2|once|TRBJ1-4|TRBD1
TGTGCCAGCAGCTTAGGGGACAGTATTAATGAAAAACTGTTTTTT
CASSLGDSINEKLFF
>TRBV7-3|-|TRBJ1-1|-
TGTGCCAGCAGCCCGGGAGTCGGGCCTGCTGCTTTCTTT
CASSPGVGPAAFF
>TRBV13|-|TRBJ1-4|-
TGTGCCAGCAGCCTCGGGGGGGAGAGGGGAAAACTGTTTTTT
CASSLGGERGKLFF
>TRBV7-3|few|TRBJ1-1|-
TGTGCCAGCAGCTTCGGAGGGAACACTGAAGCTTTCTTT
CASSFGGNTEAFF
>TRBV6-1|few|TRBJ1-1|TRBD1
TGTGCCAGCAGTGAAGCGCCGGGACAGGTTGCTGAAGCTTTCTTT
CASSEAPGQVAEAFF
>TRBV29-1|-|TRBJ2-7|-
TGCAGCGTTGAGGCCAGGGACTACGAGCAGTACTTC
CSVEARDYEQYF
>TRBV19|-|TRBJ1-1|-
TGTGCCAGTAGTTTAGGACTTGACACTGAAGCTTTCTTT
CASSLGLDTEAFF
>TRBV18|-|TRBJ1-4|-
TGTGCCAGCTCACCACAGGGGCGAGATGATGAAAAACTGTTTTTT
CASSPQGRDDEKLFF
>TRBV6-1|once|TRBJ1-1|TRBD1
TGTGCCAGCAGTGAAGACCCATCCGGGACAGGGAACCCAGTGGGAGCTTTCTTT
CASSEDPSGTGNPVGAFF
>TRBV5-3|-|TRBJ2-1|TRBD2
TGTGCCAGAAGCTTGGTGGACTGGGGACTATACAATGAGCAGTTCTTC
CARSLVDWGLYNEQFF
>TRBV9|-|TRBJ1-4|TRBD1
TGTGCCAGCGGGCCTGGGACAGGTCTTTCAAACTATAATGAAAAACTGTTTTTT
CASGPGTGLSNYNEKLFF
>TRBV15|-|TRBJ2-7|-
TGTGCCACCAGCAGACAGGGCTCCTACGAGCAGTACTTC
CATSRQGSYEQYF
>TRBV9|-|TRBJ2-1|TRBD2
TGTGCCAGCAGCCCCGGGGGGACTAGCGCACTCACTGAGCAGTTCTTC
CASSPGGTSALTEQFF